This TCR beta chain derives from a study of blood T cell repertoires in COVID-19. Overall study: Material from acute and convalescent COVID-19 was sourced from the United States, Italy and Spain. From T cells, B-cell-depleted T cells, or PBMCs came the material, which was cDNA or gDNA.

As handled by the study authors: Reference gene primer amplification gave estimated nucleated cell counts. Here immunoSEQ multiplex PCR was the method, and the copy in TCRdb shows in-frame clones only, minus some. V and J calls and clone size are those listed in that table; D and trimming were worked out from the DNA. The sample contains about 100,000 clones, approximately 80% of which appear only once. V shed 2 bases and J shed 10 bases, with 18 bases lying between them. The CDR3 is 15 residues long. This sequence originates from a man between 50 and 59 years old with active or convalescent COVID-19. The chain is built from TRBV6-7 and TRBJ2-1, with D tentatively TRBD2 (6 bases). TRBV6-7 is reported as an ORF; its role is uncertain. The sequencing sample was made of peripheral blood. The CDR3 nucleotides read TGTGCCAGCAGTTACGCCGAAGATCCGACTAGGGAGCAGTTCTTC. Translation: CASSYAEDPTREQFF.